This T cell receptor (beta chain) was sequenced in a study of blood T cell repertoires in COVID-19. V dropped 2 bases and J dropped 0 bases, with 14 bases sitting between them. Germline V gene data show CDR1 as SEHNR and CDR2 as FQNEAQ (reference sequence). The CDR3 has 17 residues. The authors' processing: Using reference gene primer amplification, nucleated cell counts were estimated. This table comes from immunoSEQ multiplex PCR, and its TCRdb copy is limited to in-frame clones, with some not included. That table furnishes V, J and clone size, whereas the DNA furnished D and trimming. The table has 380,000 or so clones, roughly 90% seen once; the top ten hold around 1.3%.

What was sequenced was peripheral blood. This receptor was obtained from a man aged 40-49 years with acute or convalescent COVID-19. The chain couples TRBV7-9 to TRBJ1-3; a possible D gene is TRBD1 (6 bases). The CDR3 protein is CASSLFGRGSSGNTIYF. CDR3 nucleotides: TGTGCCAGCAGCTTATTCGGGAGGGGGAGCTCTGGAAACACCATATATTTT. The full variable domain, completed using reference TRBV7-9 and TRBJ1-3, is DTGVSQNPRHKITKRGQNVTFRCDPISEHNRLYWYRQTLGQGPEFLTYFQNEAQLEKSRLLSDRFSAERPKGSFSTLEIQRTEQGDSAMYLCASSLFGRGSSGNTIYFGEGSWLTVV.